This record covers a single TCR beta chain. This CDR3 has 22 residues. The J segment lost 7 bases and the V segment lost 4 bases, leaving 30 bases of the junction unmatched. The germline CDR1 and CDR2 sequences are LNHDA and SQIVND (reference sequence). Clones were sequenced by immunoSEQ multiplex PCR, and TCRdb holds only the in-frame ones, with some missing. The sample records 120,000 to 150,000 clones, 93% being singletons. These data belong to a study of control samples from healthy donors and cancer patients. The clonotype was recovered from a man aged 18 to 30 in good health. Material: blood. The chain links TRBV19 to TRBJ2-1, with 8 nucleotides matching TRBD2. CDR3 in amino acids: CASSSWLLVDLADREGRNEQFF. The CDR3 DNA reads as TGTGCCAGTAGTAGTTGGTTGCTGGTCGACCTGGCAGACCGGGAGGGCCGGAATGAGCAGTTCTTC.